This TCR beta chain emerged from a study of T-cell reconstitution after alpha-beta-depleted transplantation in children. CDR3 length: 13 amino acids. Deletions cut 5 bases from V and 5 bases from J, with 10 bases between. Unique molecular identifiers were incorporated during preparation of the TCRbeta library. TCRdb called the PCR reads again in MiXCR, with one record for every CDR3 protein. The sample includes approximately 400,000 distinct CDR3 sequences, 11% seen only once; the top ten take roughly 5.5%. In this sample, this clonotype turned up a few times. The TCR comes from a human donor who donated a stem cell graft to a child with acute myeloid leukemia. Sequenced material: PBMCs from the stem cell graft donor, taken from the stem cell graft. The genes are TRBV12-3 or TRBV12-4 and TRBJ2-4; D not certain. CDR3 bases: TGTGCCAGCAGTGTAGGGAACCAAAACATTCAGTACTTC. Translation gives CASSVGNQNIQYF.